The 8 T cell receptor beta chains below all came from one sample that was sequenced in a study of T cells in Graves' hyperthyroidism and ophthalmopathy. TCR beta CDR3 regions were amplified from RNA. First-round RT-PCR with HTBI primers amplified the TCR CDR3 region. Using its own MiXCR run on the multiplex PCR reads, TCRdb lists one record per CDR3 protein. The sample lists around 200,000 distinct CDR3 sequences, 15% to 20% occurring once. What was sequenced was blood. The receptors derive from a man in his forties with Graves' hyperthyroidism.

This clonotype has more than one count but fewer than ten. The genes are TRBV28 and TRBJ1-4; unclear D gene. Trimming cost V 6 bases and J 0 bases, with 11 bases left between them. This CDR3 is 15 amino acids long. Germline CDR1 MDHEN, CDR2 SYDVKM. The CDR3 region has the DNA TGTGCCAGCAGCCCATACACCACAACTAATGAAAAACTGTTTTTT. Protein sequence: CASSPYTTTNEKLFF. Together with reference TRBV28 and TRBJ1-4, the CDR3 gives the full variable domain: DVKVTQSSRYLVKRTGEKVFLECVQDMDHENMFWYRQDPGLGLRLIYFSYDVKMKEKGDIPEGYSVSREKKERFSLILESASTNQTSMYLCASSPYTTTNEKLFFGSGTQLSVL.

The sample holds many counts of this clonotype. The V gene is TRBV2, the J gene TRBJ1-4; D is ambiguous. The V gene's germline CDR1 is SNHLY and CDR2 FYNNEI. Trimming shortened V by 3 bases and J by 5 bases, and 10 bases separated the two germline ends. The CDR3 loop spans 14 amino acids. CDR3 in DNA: TGTGCCAGCAGTGAGGATGTGGAGAATGAAAAACTGTTTTTT. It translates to CASSEDVENEKLFF.

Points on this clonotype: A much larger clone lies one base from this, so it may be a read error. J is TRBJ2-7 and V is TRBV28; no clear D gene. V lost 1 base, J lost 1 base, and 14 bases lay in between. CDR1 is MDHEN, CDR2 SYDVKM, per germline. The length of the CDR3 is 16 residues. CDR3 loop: CASSLYIRVVSYEQYF. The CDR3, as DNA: TGTGCCAGCAGTTTATATATAAGAGTCGTTTCCTACGAGCAGTACTTC.

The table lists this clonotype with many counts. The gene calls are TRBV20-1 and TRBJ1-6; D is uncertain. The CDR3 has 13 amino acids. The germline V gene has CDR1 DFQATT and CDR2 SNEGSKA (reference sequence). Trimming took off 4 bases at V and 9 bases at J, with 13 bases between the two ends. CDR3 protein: CSANLEPGSPLHF. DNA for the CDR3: TGCAGTGCTAACCTTGAACCCGGTTCACCCCTCCACTTT.

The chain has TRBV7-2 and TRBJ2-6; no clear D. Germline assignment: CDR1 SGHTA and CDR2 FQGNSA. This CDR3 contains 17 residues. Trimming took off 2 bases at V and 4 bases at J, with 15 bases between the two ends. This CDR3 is CASSLSGGVVGANVLTF. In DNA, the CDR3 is TGTGCCAGCAGCTTATCGGGTGGGGTGGTCGGGGCCAACGTCCTGACTTTC.

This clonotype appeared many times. The CDR3 DNA reads as TGTGCCAGCAGTCGACAGGGGTGGGGCATACTTGACGAGCAGTACTTC. Translated, it gives CASSRQGWGILDEQYF. The J gene is TRBJ2-7, the V gene TRBV27; 8 nucleotides align to TRBD1. CDR3 length: 16 amino acids. Germline assignment: CDR1 MNHEY and CDR2 SMNVEV (reference sequence). V was pared by 5 bases and J by 5 bases, with 14 bases of the junction left unmatched.

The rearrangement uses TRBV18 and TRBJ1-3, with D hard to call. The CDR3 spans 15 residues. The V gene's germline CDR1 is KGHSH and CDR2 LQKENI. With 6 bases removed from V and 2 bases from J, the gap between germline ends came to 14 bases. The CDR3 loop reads CASSFEGLAGNTIYF. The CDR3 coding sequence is TGTGCCAGCTCTTTTGAAGGGTTGGCTGGAAACACCATATATTTT.

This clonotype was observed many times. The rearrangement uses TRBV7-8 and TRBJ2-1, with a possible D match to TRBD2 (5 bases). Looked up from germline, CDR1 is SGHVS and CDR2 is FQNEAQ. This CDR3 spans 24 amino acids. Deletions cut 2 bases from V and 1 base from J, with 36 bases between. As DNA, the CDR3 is TGTGCCAGCAGCTTATCGGTGCGAATGAGAAACCCCCTAGTGCGTCTAGCATCCTACAATGAGCAGTTCTTC. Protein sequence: CASSLSVRMRNPLVRLASYNEQFF. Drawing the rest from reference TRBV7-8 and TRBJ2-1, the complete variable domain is GAGVSQSPRYKVAKRGQDVALRCDPISGHVSLFWYQQALGQGPEFLTYFQNEAQLDKSGLPSDRFFAERPEGSVSTLKIQRTQQEDSAVYLCASSLSVRMRNPLVRLASYNEQFFGPGTRLTVL.